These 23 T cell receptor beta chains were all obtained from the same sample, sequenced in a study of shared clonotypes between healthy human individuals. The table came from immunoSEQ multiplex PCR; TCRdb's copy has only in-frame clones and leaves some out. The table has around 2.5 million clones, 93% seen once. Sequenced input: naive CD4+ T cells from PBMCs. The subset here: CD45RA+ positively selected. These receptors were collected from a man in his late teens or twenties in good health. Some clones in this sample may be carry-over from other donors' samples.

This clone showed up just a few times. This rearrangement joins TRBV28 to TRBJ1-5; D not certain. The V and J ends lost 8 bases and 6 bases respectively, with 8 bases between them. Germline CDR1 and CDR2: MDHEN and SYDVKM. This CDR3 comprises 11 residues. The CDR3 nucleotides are TGTGCCAGCGGTGCGCCTCAGCCCCAGCATTTT. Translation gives CASGAPQPQHF.

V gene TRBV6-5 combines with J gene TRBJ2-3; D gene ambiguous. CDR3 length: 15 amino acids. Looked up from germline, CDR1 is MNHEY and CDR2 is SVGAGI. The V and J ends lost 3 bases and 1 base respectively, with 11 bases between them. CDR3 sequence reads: CASSYYAPGTDTQYF. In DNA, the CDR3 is TGTGCCAGCAGTTATTATGCCCCCGGCACAGATACGCAGTATTTT.

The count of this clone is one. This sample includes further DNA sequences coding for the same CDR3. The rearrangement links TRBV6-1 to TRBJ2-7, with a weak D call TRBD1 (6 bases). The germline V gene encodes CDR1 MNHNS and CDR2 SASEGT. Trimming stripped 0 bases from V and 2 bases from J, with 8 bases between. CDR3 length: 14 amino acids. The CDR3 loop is CASSEAWGPYEQYF. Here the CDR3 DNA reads TGTGCCAGCAGTGAAGCGTGGGGGCCCTACGAGCAGTACTTC.

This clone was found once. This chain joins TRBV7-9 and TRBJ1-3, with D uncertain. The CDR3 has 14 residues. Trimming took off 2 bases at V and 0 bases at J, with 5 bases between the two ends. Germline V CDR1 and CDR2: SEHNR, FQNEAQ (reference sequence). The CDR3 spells CASSLMASGNTIYF. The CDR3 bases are TGTGCCAGCAGCTTAATGGCCTCTGGAAACACCATATATTTT.

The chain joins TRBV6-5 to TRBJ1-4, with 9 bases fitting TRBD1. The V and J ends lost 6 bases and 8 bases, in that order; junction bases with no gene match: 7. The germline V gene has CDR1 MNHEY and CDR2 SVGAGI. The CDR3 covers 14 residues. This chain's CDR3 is CASRGQGFEEKLFF. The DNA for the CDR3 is TGTGCCAGCAGAGGACAGGGGTTCGAGGAAAAACTGTTTTTT.

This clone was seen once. The CDR3 DNA reads TGCAGCGCCGAGGGCGGGAGAGGCGCAGATACGCAGTATTTT. It codes for CSAEGGRGADTQYF. This chain connects TRBV29-1 to TRBJ2-3; 7 bases align to TRBD2. This CDR3 is 14 amino acids long. The trim removed 7 bases at V and 4 bases at J, leaving 11 bases unmatched. CDR1 SQVTM and CDR2 ANQGSEA come from the germline V gene.

The CDR3 coding sequence is TGTGCCAGCGGGTCTACTAGCGGCCTATACAATGAGCAGTTCTTC. Amino acids: CASGSTSGLYNEQFF. The V call is TRBV2, the J call TRBJ2-1; 8 positions match TRBD2. The germline V gene encodes CDR1 SNHLY and CDR2 FYNNEI. The CDR3 is 15 residues long. Trimming cost V 8 bases and J 4 bases; bases outside gene matches: 10.

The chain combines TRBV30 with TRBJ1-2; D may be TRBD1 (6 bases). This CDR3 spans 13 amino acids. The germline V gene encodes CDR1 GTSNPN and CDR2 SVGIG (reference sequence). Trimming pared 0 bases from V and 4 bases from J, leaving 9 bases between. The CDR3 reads CAWSVGGSYGYTF. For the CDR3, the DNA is TGTGCCTGGAGTGTAGGGGGGAGCTATGGCTACACCTTC.

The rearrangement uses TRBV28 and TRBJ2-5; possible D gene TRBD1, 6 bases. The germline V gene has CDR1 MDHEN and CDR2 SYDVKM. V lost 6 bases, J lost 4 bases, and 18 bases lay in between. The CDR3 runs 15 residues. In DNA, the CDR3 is TGTGCCAGCAGCTGGATGGGGGCCTTAGGAGAGACCCAGTACTTC. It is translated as CASSWMGALGETQYF.

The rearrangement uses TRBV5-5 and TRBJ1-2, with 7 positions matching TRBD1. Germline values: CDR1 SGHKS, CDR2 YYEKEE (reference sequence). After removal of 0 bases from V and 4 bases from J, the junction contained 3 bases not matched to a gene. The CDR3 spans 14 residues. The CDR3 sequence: CASSLGQGSYGYTF. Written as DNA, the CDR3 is TGTGCCAGCAGCTTGGGACAGGGAAGCTATGGCTACACCTTC.

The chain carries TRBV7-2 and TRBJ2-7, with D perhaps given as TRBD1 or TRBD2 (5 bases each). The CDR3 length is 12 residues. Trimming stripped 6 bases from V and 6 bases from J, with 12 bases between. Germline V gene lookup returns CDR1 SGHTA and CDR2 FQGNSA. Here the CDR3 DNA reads TGTGCCAGCAGTTACGGGACGGCCGAGCAGTACTTC. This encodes CASSYGTAEQYF.

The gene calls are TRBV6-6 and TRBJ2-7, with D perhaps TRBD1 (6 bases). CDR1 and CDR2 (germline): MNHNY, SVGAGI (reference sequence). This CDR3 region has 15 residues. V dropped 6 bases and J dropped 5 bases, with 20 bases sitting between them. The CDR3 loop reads CASRYPYDRLHEQYF. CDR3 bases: TGTGCCAGCAGATACCCATACGACAGGCTCCACGAGCAGTACTTC.

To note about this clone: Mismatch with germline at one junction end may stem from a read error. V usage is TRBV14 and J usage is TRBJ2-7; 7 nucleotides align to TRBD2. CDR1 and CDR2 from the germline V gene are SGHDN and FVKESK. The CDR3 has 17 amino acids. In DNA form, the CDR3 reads TGTGCCAGCAGCCAGGGAGGGGTCCGGCGGGACTCCAACGAGCAGTACTTC. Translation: CASSQGGVRRDSNEQYF.

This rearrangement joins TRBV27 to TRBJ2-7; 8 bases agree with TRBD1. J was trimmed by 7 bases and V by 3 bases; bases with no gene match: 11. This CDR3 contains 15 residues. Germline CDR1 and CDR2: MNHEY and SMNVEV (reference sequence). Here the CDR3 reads CASSLLGQGAQEQYF. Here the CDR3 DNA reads TGTGCCAGCAGTTTGCTGGGGCAGGGGGCGCAAGAGCAGTACTTC.

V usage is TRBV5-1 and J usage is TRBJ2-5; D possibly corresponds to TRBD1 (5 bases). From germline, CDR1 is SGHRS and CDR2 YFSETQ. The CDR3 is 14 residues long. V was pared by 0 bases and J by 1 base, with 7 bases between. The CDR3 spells CASSLGGFQETQYF. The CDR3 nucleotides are TGCGCCAGCAGCTTGGGGGGCTTCCAAGAGACCCAGTACTTC.

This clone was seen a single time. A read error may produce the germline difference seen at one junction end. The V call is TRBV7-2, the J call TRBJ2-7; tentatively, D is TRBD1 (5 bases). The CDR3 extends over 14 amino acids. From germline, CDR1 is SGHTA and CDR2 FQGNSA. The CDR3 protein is CASRLGAGNYEQYF. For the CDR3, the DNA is TGTGCCAGCAGGTTAGGGGCAGGAAACTACGAGCAGTACTTC.

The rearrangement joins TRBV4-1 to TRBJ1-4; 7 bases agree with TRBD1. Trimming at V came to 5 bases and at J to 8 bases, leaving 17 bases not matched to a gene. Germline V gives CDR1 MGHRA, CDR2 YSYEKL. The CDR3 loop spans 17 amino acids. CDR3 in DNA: TGCGCCAGCAGCTTAATAATAGACAGGGCGAAAGGAGAAAAACTGTTTTTT. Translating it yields CASSLIIDRAKGEKLFF.

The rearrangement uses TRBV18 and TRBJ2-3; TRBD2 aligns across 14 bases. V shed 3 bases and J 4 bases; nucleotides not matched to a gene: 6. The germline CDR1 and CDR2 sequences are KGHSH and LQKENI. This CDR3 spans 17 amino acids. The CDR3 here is CASSPGTSGRNADTQYF. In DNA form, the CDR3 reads TGTGCCAGCTCACCGGGGACTAGCGGGAGAAACGCAGATACGCAGTATTTT.

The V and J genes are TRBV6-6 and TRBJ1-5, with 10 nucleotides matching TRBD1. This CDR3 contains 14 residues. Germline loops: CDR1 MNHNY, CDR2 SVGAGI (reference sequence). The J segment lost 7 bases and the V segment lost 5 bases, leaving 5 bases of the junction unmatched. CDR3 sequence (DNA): TGTGCCAGCAGTCCGGGGACAGGGGTACAGCCCCAGCATTTT. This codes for CASSPGTGVQPQHF.

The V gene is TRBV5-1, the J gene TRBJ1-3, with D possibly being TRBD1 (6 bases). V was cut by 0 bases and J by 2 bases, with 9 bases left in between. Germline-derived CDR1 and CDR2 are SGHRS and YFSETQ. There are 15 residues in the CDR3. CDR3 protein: CASSLAEGAGNTIYF. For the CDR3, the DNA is TGCGCCAGCAGCTTGGCCGAGGGGGCTGGAAACACCATATATTTT.

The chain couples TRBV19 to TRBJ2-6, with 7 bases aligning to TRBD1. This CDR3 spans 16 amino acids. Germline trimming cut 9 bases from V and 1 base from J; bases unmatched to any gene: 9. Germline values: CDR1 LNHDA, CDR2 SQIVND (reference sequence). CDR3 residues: CASTGTAYSGANVLTF. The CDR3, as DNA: TGTGCCAGCACCGGGACAGCTTATTCTGGGGCCAACGTCCTGACTTTC.

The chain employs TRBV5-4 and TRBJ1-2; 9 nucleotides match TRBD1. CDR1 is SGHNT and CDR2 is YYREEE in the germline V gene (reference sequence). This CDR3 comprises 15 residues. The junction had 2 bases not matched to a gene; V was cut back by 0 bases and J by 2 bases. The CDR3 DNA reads TGTGCCAGCAGCTTGGGGGGACAGGGAAACTATGGCTACACCTTC. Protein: CASSLGGQGNYGYTF.

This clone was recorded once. CDR3 amino acids: CASNPPRRSETQYF. DNA for the CDR3: TGTGCCAGCAACCCTCCCCGTCGGTCAGAGACCCAGTACTTC. This rearrangement joins TRBV28 to TRBJ2-5; no reliable D call. CDR3 length: 14 residues. Trimming left V 7 bases short and J 4 bases short, with 16 bases between. Per the germline V gene, CDR1 is MDHEN and CDR2 is SYDVKM.